This TCR beta chain stems from a study of T-cell reconstitution after alpha-beta-depleted transplantation in children. Notes on the study in general: Reportedly, alpha-beta T cells present about two months post-transplant originated from several hundred expanded clones of graft origin. Some patients owed their high day-60 TCRbeta diversity to surviving recipient T cells and thymic progenitors. Among T cells one year after transplant, newly produced cells accounted for most counts and diversity.

Unique molecular identifiers were incorporated when the TCRbeta library was constructed. TCRdb processed the PCR reads anew with MiXCR; each CDR3 protein has one entry. The sample holds fewer than 500,000 distinct CDR3 sequences, around 46% seen once. The CDR3 sequence is 13 residues long. Germline assignment: CDR1 SQVTM and CDR2 ANQGSEA. With 6 bases removed from V and 7 bases from J, the gap between germline ends came to 16 bases. Notes on this clonotype: Its antigen is not known.

The clonotype originates from a girl aged 2 to 10 with aplastic anemia, due to receive a stem cell transplant. The sequencing here drew on PBMCs, taken before TCRalphabeta/CD19-depleted stem cell transplant. The chain employs TRBV29-1 and TRBJ1-5; D ambiguous. The CDR3, as DNA: TGCAGCGTCGCCGAGGGTGTGGGACAGCCCCAGCATTTT. Protein sequence: CSVAEGVGQPQHF.